The 13 T cell receptor beta chains below were found in one sample sequenced in a study of cytomegalovirus exposure and HLA in healthy donors. Vbeta (60) and Jbeta (13) primers were used in the PCR. Assay used: immunoSEQ multiplex PCR; TCRdb lists only in-frame clones, some missing. The sample contains some 140,000 clones, roughly two thirds of which appear only once. Sequencing was carried out using PBMCs. The receptors shown here come from a woman in her forties in good health and CMV-seronegative.

V and J are TRBV10-3 and TRBJ2-1; D not resolved. In germline, CDR1 is ENHRY, CDR2 SYGVKD. The V end lost 0 bases, the J end lost 4 bases, and 10 bases lay between the germline ends. The CDR3 totals 15 residues. The CDR3 region is CAISESTFTYNEQFF. The CDR3 bases are TGTGCCATCAGTGAGTCAACGTTTACATACAATGAGCAGTTCTTC.

The genes are TRBV12-2 and TRBJ1-2. TRBV12-2 is assigned pseudogene status. This CDR3 has 15 amino acids. CDR3 coding DNA: TGTGCAAGTCGCTTAAGTAATAGCACTAACTATGGCTACACCTTC. Translation gives CASRLSNSTNYGYTF.

The chain uses TRBV9 and TRBJ2-1; TRBD1 might be the D (5 bases). The length of the CDR3 is 15 residues. Trimming removed 3 bases from V and 7 bases from J, with 17 bases in between. Looked up from germline, CDR1 is SGDLS and CDR2 is YYNGEE. The CDR3 here is CASSGQKGAGNEQFF. CDR3 bases: TGTGCCAGCAGCGGCCAAAAAGGGGCAGGAAATGAGCAGTTCTTC.

This chain connects TRBV4-1 to TRBJ2-1; 12 bases agree with TRBD2. V was pared by 1 base and J by 6 bases, with 4 bases of the junction left unmatched. The CDR3 covers 16 residues. Per the germline V gene, CDR1 is MGHRA and CDR2 is YSYEKL. CDR3 protein: CASSQVGLAGVNEQFF. Here the CDR3 DNA reads TGCGCCAGCAGCCAAGTGGGACTAGCGGGTGTCAATGAGCAGTTCTTC.

The chain employs TRBV9 and TRBJ2-1, with D perhaps matching TRBD1 (6 bases). Germline lookup yields CDR1 SGDLS and CDR2 YYNGEE. This CDR3 contains 13 residues. V lost 4 bases, J lost 5 bases, and 10 bases lay in between. The CDR3 nucleotides read TGTGCCAGCAGCAAGGACAGCCACAATGAGCAGTTCTTC. Residues: CASSKDSHNEQFF.

This sequence joins TRBV6-1 and TRBJ2-7; maybe TRBD1 (6 bases). This CDR3 spans 14 amino acids. Germline CDR1 and CDR2: MNHNS and SASEGT. V dropped 1 base and J dropped 5 bases, with 12 bases sitting between them. DNA of the CDR3: TGTGCCAGCAGTGAAGAAATTGGGGGCGACGAGCAGTACGTC. Protein: CASSEEIGGDEQYV.

The chain joins TRBV19 to TRBJ2-2; 7 bases match TRBD2. CDR3 length: 14 amino acids. V was clipped by 6 bases and J by 6 bases; unmatched bases: 7. The germline gives CDR1 LNHDA, CDR2 SQIVND (reference sequence). CDR3 in amino acids: CASRASGVAGELFF. The CDR3 DNA reads as TGTGCCAGTAGGGCTAGCGGCGTGGCCGGGGAGCTGTTTTTT. Combining the CDR3 with reference TRBV19 and TRBJ2-2 gives the whole variable domain DGGITQSPKYLFRKEGQNVTLSCEQNLNHDAMYWYRQDPGQGLRLIYYSQIVNDFQKGDIAEGYSVSREKKESFPLTVTSAQKNPTAFYLCASRASGVAGELFFGEGSRLTVL.

This clone appeared a single time. The chain links TRBV28 to TRBJ2-3; the D gene is possibly TRBD1 (6 bases). CDR3 length: 17 amino acids. Per germline, CDR1 MDHEN and CDR2 SYDVKM. The V and J ends lost 6 bases and 3 bases respectively, with 22 bases between them. In nucleotides, the CDR3 is TGTGCCAGCAGCCCAAGTAAGGGGGTTAGGACGACAGATACGCAGTATTTT. It yields the protein CASSPSKGVRTTDTQYF.

The CDR3 loop is CASSEETGGTRDTQYF. The CDR3 nucleotides are TGTGCCAGCAGTGAAGAGACGGGGGGGACGCGAGATACGCAGTATTTT. The chain has TRBV2 and TRBJ2-3; TRBD2 matches at 8 bases. The CDR3 covers 16 residues. The germline CDR1 and CDR2 sequences are SNHLY and FYNNEI. The ends lost 1 base at V and 5 bases at J; junction bases unmatched: 8.

The sample holds one count of this clone. The rearrangement links TRBV28 to TRBJ1-5, with TRBD1 as a possible D gene (6 bases). This CDR3 region has 15 residues. V gave up 6 bases and J gave up 6 bases, with 18 bases separating them. Germline loops: CDR1 MDHEN, CDR2 SYDVKM. The CDR3 protein is CASRHGGGGIQPQHF. The DNA of the CDR3 is TGTGCCAGCAGACACGGCGGGGGCGGCATTCAGCCCCAGCATTTT.

The rearrangement links TRBV2 to TRBJ1-5, with TRBD1 as a possible D gene (5 bases). CDR3 length: 15 amino acids. Germline V lookup: CDR1 SNHLY, CDR2 FYNNEI. V gave up 2 bases and J gave up 6 bases, with 14 bases separating them. CDR3 amino acids: CASSESGHIGQPQHF. The CDR3 DNA follows: TGTGCCAGCAGTGAATCAGGACATATTGGTCAGCCCCAGCATTTT.

V is TRBV9 and J is TRBJ1-2; TRBD1 is a possible D gene (6 bases). The length of the CDR3 is 15 residues. Between the trimmed V and J ends, which lost 4 bases and 8 bases, there was a span of 21 bases. Germline V CDR1 and CDR2: SGDLS, YYNGEE. Here the CDR3 DNA reads TGTGCCAGCAGCACGAAGCCTACAGGGTCAGGGGGCTACACCTTC. This gives the protein CASSTKPTGSGGYTF.

A remark on this clone: Distinct nucleotide sequences in the sample also encode this CDR3. The chain couples TRBV5-1 to TRBJ2-3, with D perhaps TRBD2 (7 bases). V lost 5 bases to trimming and J lost 3 bases, with 13 bases between them. Germline-derived CDR1 and CDR2 are SGHRS and YFSETQ. The CDR3 contains 14 residues. DNA for the CDR3: TGCGCCAGCAGTCCGGGGGGCCGGACAGATACGCAGTATTTT. It encodes CASSPGGRTDTQYF.